This T cell receptor (beta chain) is drawn from a study of cytomegalovirus exposure and HLA in healthy donors. Findings and limits, study-wide: Most TCR beta V segments were productive about 90% or about 30% of the time in an earlier analysis. Associated with cytomegalovirus, according to the listing, were approximately 160 TCR beta chains. Association of 16,951 TCR beta sequences with HLA alleles was found at 0.05 false discovery rate in a later analysis.

Researchers ran the PCR with 60 Vbeta and 13 Jbeta primers. How the authors handled the data: As a later analysis found, there were about 80 million unique TCR beta chains, of which around 10 million were shared. Only in-frame clones appear in the TCRdb table, and some are missing; sequencing was by immunoSEQ multiplex PCR. V and J calls and clone size follow that table, whereas D and trimming were derived from the DNA. The sample yields 150,000 or so clones, around 80% seen once. Comment on this clone: Its matching antigen is unknown.

CDR1 is SQVTM, CDR2 ANQGSEA, per germline. V lost 7 bases and J lost 0, with 6 bases in between. CDR3 length: 11 amino acids. V gene TRBV29-1 combines with J gene TRBJ1-1; D is perhaps TRBD1 (6 bases). Sequenced sample: PBMCs. The receptor comes from a male donor in good health and CMV-seropositive. The CDR3 protein is CSGQVNTEAFF. The CDR3 nucleotides read TGCAGCGGACAGGTGAACACTGAAGCTTTCTTT.